The 27 T cell receptor beta chains below all came from one sample that was sequenced in a study of T cells in Graves' hyperthyroidism and ophthalmopathy. Template material for amplifying TCR beta CDR3 regions consisted of RNA transcripts. RT-PCR in the first round (using the HTBI primer set) targeted the TCR CDR3. TCRdb reanalysed the multiplex PCR reads using MiXCR and keeps one entry per CDR3 protein. Of roughly 560,000 distinct CDR3 sequences listed, around 15% were seen once; the top ten hold around 4%. Sequencing used blood. These receptors were obtained from a woman aged 40 to 49 with Graves' ophthalmopathy.

This clonotype was found many times. The chain uses TRBV28 and TRBJ2-7; 8 positions match TRBD2. CDR3 size: 14 residues. J gave up 2 bases and V 7 bases, and 7 bases lay outside the gene matches. Germline CDR1 reads MDHEN; CDR2 reads SYDVKM. CDR3 nucleotides: TGTGCCAGCAATAGAGAGCGGGAGACCTACGAGCAGTACTTC. This translates into CASNRERETYEQYF.

The rearrangement joins TRBV27 to TRBJ2-7; 8 bases fit TRBD1. V lost 6 bases and J lost 3; bases outside the gene matches: 7. The CDR3 is made up of 14 amino acids. The V gene's germline CDR1 is MNHEY and CDR2 SMNVEV (reference sequence). This chain's CDR3 is CASRIGTGVYEQYF. The CDR3 region has the DNA TGTGCCAGCAGGATCGGGACAGGAGTCTACGAGCAGTACTTC.

This clonotype occurred many times. The chain couples TRBV28 to TRBJ2-7; D gene uncertain. The CDR3 consists of 14 residues. CDR1 is MDHEN, CDR2 SYDVKM, per germline. V was pared by 3 bases and J by 2 bases, with 11 bases between. CDR3: CASSFSAGAYEQYF. The CDR3 bases are TGTGCCAGCAGTTTTTCCGCCGGAGCCTACGAGCAGTACTTC.

The genes are TRBV27 and TRBJ2-7; 13 nucleotides line up with TRBD2. V dropped 5 bases and J dropped 0; count of bases not matched to a gene: 4. The CDR3 has 16 amino acids. In germline, CDR1 is MNHEY, CDR2 SMNVEV (reference sequence). The CDR3 is CASSQLAGGSSYEQYF. CDR3 DNA sequence: TGTGCCAGCAGTCAACTAGCGGGAGGGAGCTCCTACGAGCAGTACTTC.

The chain couples TRBV6-1 to TRBJ2-7; 7 nucleotides align to TRBD1. The CDR3 consists of 15 residues. Germline trimming cut 4 bases from V and 2 bases from J; bases unmatched to any gene: 8. CDR1 and CDR2 (germline): MNHNS, SASEGT. The CDR3 region is CASSALQGRAYEQYF. The CDR3 nucleotides are TGTGCCAGCAGTGCCCTACAGGGGAGAGCCTACGAGCAGTACTTC.

This chain links TRBV6-1 with TRBJ2-5; 8 nucleotides line up with TRBD1. Losses at the gene ends were 8 bases for V and 5 bases for J; bases not matched to a gene: 13. There are 15 residues in the CDR3. Germline CDR1 is MNHNS and CDR2 is SASEGT. The CDR3 is CASEPGDRLRETQYF. The CDR3 DNA reads as TGTGCCAGCGAACCGGGGGACAGGTTAAGGGAGACCCAGTACTTC.

This clonotype was detected a few times. The V call is TRBV20-1, the J call TRBJ2-7; tentatively, D is TRBD1 or TRBD2 (5 bases each). This CDR3 region has 16 residues. Germline CDR1 reads DFQATT; CDR2 reads SNEGSKA (reference sequence). The germline V and J ends were trimmed by 1 base and 0 bases, with 16 bases remaining between them. This CDR3 is CSARGKGPTPSYEQYF. For the CDR3, the DNA is TGCAGTGCTAGAGGCAAGGGACCTACCCCCTCCTACGAGCAGTACTTC.

This clonotype was recorded a few times. The chain combines TRBV20-1 with TRBJ1-5; 7 positions agree with TRBD1. J was trimmed by 0 bases and V by 0 bases; bases with no gene match: 8. The CDR3 runs 17 residues. Germline V CDR1 and CDR2: DFQATT, SNEGSKA (reference sequence). DNA of the CDR3: TGCAGTGCTAGAGATCAAGGGGGCACGGATAGCAATCAGCCCCAGCATTTT. Translated: CSARDQGGTDSNQPQHF.

This clonotype occurred many times. The CDR3 bases are TGTGCCAGCAGTTTAGCTTTCTTAAGGGCTTTCTTT. It encodes CASSLAFLRAFF. This sequence joins TRBV12-3 or TRBV12-4 and TRBJ1-1; D unresolved. V shed 0 bases and J shed 11 bases, with 10 bases lying between them. The CDR3 length is 12 residues.

In this sample, this clonotype turned up many times. This rearrangement joins TRBV11-2 to TRBJ2-7, with 10 bases matching TRBD2. This CDR3 spans 18 amino acids. Germline V gene lookup returns CDR1 SGHAT and CDR2 FQNNGV. The V gene end was trimmed by 0 bases and the J gene end by 3 bases; junction bases not matched to a gene: 11. Here the CDR3 DNA reads TGTGCCAGCAGCTTAGATTCCCTAGCGGGAGCAATCTACTACGAGCAGTACTTC. Translated: CASSLDSLAGAIYYEQYF.

This clonotype appeared many times. The CDR3 reads CASSFRASNQPQHF. DNA of the CDR3: TGTGCCAGCAGTTTCAGGGCTAGCAATCAGCCCCAGCATTTT. The chain couples TRBV27 to TRBJ1-5, with D perhaps TRBD1 (5 bases). With 3 bases removed from V and 0 bases from J, the gap between germline ends came to 6 bases. This CDR3 contains 14 residues. Germline CDR1 is MNHEY and CDR2 is SMNVEV (reference sequence).

This clonotype was seen at least ten times. The chain links TRBV11-1 to TRBJ1-1, with a tentative D call TRBD1 (6 bases). Per germline, CDR1 SGHAT and CDR2 FQDESV (reference sequence). Between the trimmed V and J ends, which lost 6 bases and 3 bases, there was a span of 20 bases. The CDR3 covers 16 residues. This CDR3 is CASSPGGALGDTEAFF. In DNA form, the CDR3 reads TGTGCCAGCAGTCCCGGGGGGGCGCTGGGGGACACTGAAGCTTTCTTT. The complete variable domain, with remaining parts taken from reference TRBV11-1 and TRBJ1-1, reads EAEVAQSPRYKITEKSQAVAFWCDPISGHATLYWYRQILGQGPELLVQFQDESVVDDSQLPKDRFSAERLKGVDSTLKIQPAELGDSAMYLCASSPGGALGDTEAFFGQGTRLTVV.

In this sample, this clonotype turned up a few times. V usage is TRBV6-1 and J usage is TRBJ2-5, with TRBD1 matching over 8 bases. CDR3 length: 15 amino acids. In germline, CDR1 is MNHNS, CDR2 SASEGT. Trimming cost V 7 bases and J 5 bases; bases outside gene matches: 12. The CDR3 sequence is CASTDSSGGVETQYF. The CDR3 nucleotides read TGTGCCAGCACCGATTCCTCAGGGGGCGTGGAGACCCAGTACTTC.

This clonotype was counted ten times or more. V and J are TRBV7-2 and TRBJ1-5; TRBD1 is a possible D gene (6 bases). Germline CDR1 is SGHTA and CDR2 is FQGNSA. The CDR3 contains 15 residues. Trimming pared 3 bases from V and 7 bases from J, leaving 16 bases between. The CDR3 DNA follows: TGTGCCAGCAGCTTGTGGGGGGCGTCGGTCCAGCCCCAGCATTTT. Amino acid sequence: CASSLWGASVQPQHF.

This clonotype was observed many times. The V call is TRBV28, the J call TRBJ2-4; 8 nucleotides align to TRBD1. The CDR3 consists of 17 residues. From germline, CDR1 is MDHEN and CDR2 SYDVKM. The trim removed 4 bases at V and 0 bases at J, leaving 8 bases unmatched. The CDR3 sequence: CASSSPRQGKAKNIQYF. For the CDR3, the DNA is TGTGCCAGCAGTTCTCCGAGACAGGGGAAAGCCAAAAACATTCAGTACTTC.

The rearrangement uses TRBV11-2 and TRBJ2-7; TRBD1 might be the D (6 bases). The CDR3 is 17 amino acids. Trimming left V 5 bases short and J 0 bases short, with 20 bases between. Germline values: CDR1 SGHAT, CDR2 FQNNGV. The CDR3 protein is CASSQGSGGLSSYEQYF. CDR3 sequence (DNA): TGTGCCAGCAGCCAGGGGAGTGGGGGTTTGAGCTCCTACGAGCAGTACTTC.

This clonotype was counted ten times or more. This chain joins TRBV25-1 and TRBJ1-1; D may be TRBD1 (5 bases). The CDR3 runs 13 residues. Trimming pared 5 bases from V and 5 bases from J, leaving 12 bases between. Per the germline V gene, CDR1 is MGHDK and CDR2 is SYGVNS. This CDR3 reads CASSKQAGTEAFF. The CDR3 DNA reads as TGTGCCAGCAGTAAACAGGCGGGTACTGAAGCTTTCTTT.

This clonotype was seen ten or more times. This chain connects TRBV20-1 to TRBJ2-5; D is unclear. V was clipped by 1 base and J by 3 bases, with 12 bases between them. Germline CDR1 and CDR2: DFQATT and SNEGSKA (reference sequence). This CDR3 contains 14 residues. CDR3 nucleotides: TGCAGTGCTAGAGGGACCGCTGTGGAAGAGACCCAGTACTTC. Translation gives CSARGTAVEETQYF.

The chain couples TRBV4-2 to TRBJ2-2; TRBD2 agrees at 11 bases. Trimming took 4 bases from V and 0 from J; bases not matched to a gene: 4. CDR1 and CDR2 from the germline V gene are LGHNA and YNFKEQ. This CDR3 region has 17 residues. CDR3 in DNA: TGTGCCAGCAGCCTCAGACTAGCGGGGCCGAACACCGGGGAGCTGTTTTTT. As protein: CASSLRLAGPNTGELFF.

This clonotype appeared once. The rearrangement joins TRBV12-3 or TRBV12-4 to TRBJ1-2; D remains unclear. CDR3 length: 14 residues. V shed 7 bases and J shed 7 bases, with 19 bases lying between them. DNA for the CDR3: TGTGCCAGCACCCTGAGAAAGGAAATAGGTGGCTACACCTTC. The encoded protein is CASTLRKEIGGYTF.

This clonotype has at least ten counts. The chain combines TRBV2 with TRBJ2-7; D is undetermined. This CDR3 is 11 amino acids long. CDR1 and CDR2 from the germline V gene are SNHLY and FYNNEI. The ends were cut back, 3 bases at V and 5 bases at J, with 5 bases in the middle. The CDR3 bases are TGTGCCAGCAGTGACCAGCACGAGCAGTACTTC. Translation: CASSDQHEQYF.

Regarding this clonotype: A much larger clone differs from this one at a single base, so this may be a read error. The V gene is TRBV28, the J gene TRBJ1-2; a possible D gene is TRBD1 (6 bases). The V end was cut by 6 bases, the J end by 5 bases, with 16 bases between. This CDR3 has 14 residues. Germline V gene lookup returns CDR1 MDHEN and CDR2 SYDVKM. CDR3 bases: TGTGCCAGCAGCCCCAGGACAGTCGTTTATGGCTACACCTTC. This translates into CASSPRTVVYGYTF.

This clonotype turned up a few times. The chain uses TRBV18 and TRBJ1-6; D not certain. CDR3 size: 14 residues. V lost 5 bases and J 8 bases, leaving 13 bases between the germline ends. Germline CDR1 reads KGHSH; CDR2 reads LQKENI. The CDR3 DNA follows: TGTGCCAGCTCATCCCTCACGGGCCATTCACCCCTCCACTTT. Translating gives CASSSLTGHSPLHF.

This clonotype was counted many times. V is TRBV10-3 and J is TRBJ2-5, with 14 bases identical to TRBD2. The CDR3 covers 15 residues. Germline-derived CDR1 and CDR2 are ENHRY and SYGVKD. The ends lost 6 bases at V and 4 bases at J; junction bases unmatched: 4. In DNA, the CDR3 is TGTGCCATCAGCACAGGACTAGCGGGGGGAGAGACCCAGTACTTC. It yields the protein CAISTGLAGGETQYF.

This clonotype was found many times. The CDR3 loop is CSARVWDHYEQYF. The CDR3 nucleotides are TGCAGTGCTAGAGTGTGGGACCACTACGAGCAGTACTTC. The genes are TRBV20-1 and TRBJ2-7; D is tentatively TRBD1 or TRBD2 (5 bases each). V dropped 1 base and J dropped 3 bases, with 10 bases sitting between them. Germline-derived CDR1 and CDR2 are DFQATT and SNEGSKA (reference sequence). This CDR3 region has 13 residues.

This clonotype was found many times. The rearrangement uses TRBV20-1 and TRBJ1-1; tentative D call: TRBD1 (6 bases). The V gene's germline CDR1 is DFQATT and CDR2 SNEGSKA (reference sequence). V was cut by 4 bases and J by 2 bases, with 11 bases left in between. CDR3 length equals 13 residues. The CDR3 spells CSAKDRFNTEAFF. The CDR3 region has the DNA TGCAGTGCTAAGGACAGATTTAACACTGAAGCTTTCTTT.

Many counts were recorded for this clonotype. The chain carries TRBV5-1 and TRBJ1-1; D gene unclear. The CDR3 has 15 residues. Germline V gives CDR1 SGHRS, CDR2 YFSETQ. Trimming cost V 4 bases and J 3 bases, with 16 bases left between them. This chain's CDR3 is CASSDPGPMDTEAFF. CDR3 in DNA: TGCGCCAGCAGCGACCCCGGGCCGATGGACACTGAAGCTTTCTTT.